The 3 T cell receptor beta chains in this list originate from one sample, sequenced in a study of T cell repertoires in cytomegalovirus infection. Using its own MiXCR run on the reads, TCRdb lists one record per CDR3 protein. The sample carries some 800,000 distinct CDR3 sequences, around a third recorded once. Their recognized antigens are unknown. Sample: cultured CD8+ T cells from PBMCs, taken from culture after CMV antigen stimulation. These receptors were collected from a human donor in good health (CMV status not recorded). Some clones in this sample may be carry-over from other donors' samples.

The V gene is TRBV14, the J gene TRBJ2-7, with 7 bases identical to TRBD1. V dropped 6 bases and J dropped 2; count of bases not matched to a gene: 4. Germline V gene data show CDR1 as SGHDN and CDR2 as FVKESK. The CDR3 sequence is 13 residues long. The CDR3 here is CASRQTGAYEQYV. The CDR3 DNA follows: TGTGCCAGCAGACAAACAGGGGCCTACGAGCAGTACGTC.

The rearrangement uses TRBV10-3 and TRBJ2-7; 7 positions agree with TRBD2. The CDR3 sequence is 14 residues long. J lost 2 bases, V lost 8 bases, and 9 bases had no gene match. The germline V gene has CDR1 ENHRY and CDR2 SYGVKD. The CDR3 loop is CAIRGVFVPYEQYF. In nucleotides, the CDR3 is TGTGCCATCCGGGGGGTTTTTGTCCCCTACGAGCAGTACTTC.

The chain couples TRBV10-3 to TRBJ1-1; TRBD1 might be the D (6 bases). Per germline, CDR1 ENHRY and CDR2 SYGVKD. The V end lost 0 bases, the J end lost 1 base, and 12 bases lay between the germline ends. This CDR3 comprises 16 residues. The DNA of the CDR3 is TGTGCCATCAGTGAGTCGGGGTTGGGACAGAACACTGAAGCTTTCTTT. Translated: CAISESGLGQNTEAFF.